These 17 T cell receptor beta chains were sequenced from one sample in a study of blood T cells in healthy people across ages. It was with a sample-barcoded 5' primer and a J-beta primer mix that a second PCR of about 7 to 12 cycles was run. In TCRdb, the 5' RACE reads were re-called with MiXCR into one record per CDR3 protein. Here the sample spans 800,000 or so distinct CDR3 sequences, about 47% being singletons. The source material was blood. The receptors stem from an elderly man in good health.

This chain connects TRBV12-3 or TRBV12-4 to TRBJ1-5; unclear D gene. V was clipped by 8 bases and J by 6 bases, with 14 bases between them. The CDR3 is 13 residues long. The DNA of the CDR3 is TGTGCCAGCCTCGAGGGTGTCGGTCAGCCCCAGCATTTT. Translating gives CASLEGVGQPQHF.

This clonotype was recorded only once. This sequence joins TRBV7-2 and TRBJ2-4, with unresolved D. The J call may be faulty, since TRBJ2-5 better matches the DNA end. The CDR3 is 17 residues long. CDR1 and CDR2 (germline): SGHTA, FQGNSA. The CDR3 nucleotides read TGTGCCAGCAGCTTTAGTGTCTCCCAATCGCCCCAAGAGACCCAGTACTTC. It yields the protein CASSFSVSQSPQETQYF.

This clonotype was seen ten or more times. The chain carries TRBV5-1 and TRBJ2-3, with TRBD2 matching over 11 bases. Germline CDR1 reads SGHRS; CDR2 reads YFSETQ. V was clipped by 1 base and J by 4 bases; unmatched bases: 2. The CDR3 has 15 residues. The CDR3 bases are TGCGCCAGCAGCTTGACTAGCGGGAGCCCAGATACGCAGTATTTT. Amino acids: CASSLTSGSPDTQYF.

This clonotype occurred a few times. The rearrangement links TRBV12-3 or TRBV12-4 to TRBJ2-1; possible D gene TRBD2, 5 bases. The ends were cut back, 6 bases at V and 5 bases at J, with 14 bases in the middle. The CDR3 is 14 amino acids. The DNA for the CDR3 is TGTGCCAGCAGGGGGTCTAGCCTAAACAATGAGCAGTTCTTC. Translation gives CASRGSSLNNEQFF.

This clonotype was seen only a few times. The genes are TRBV6-2 or TRBV6-3 and TRBJ2-7; D may be TRBD1 (5 bases). Trimming stripped 7 bases from V and 0 bases from J, with 16 bases between. CDR1 MNHEY and CDR2 SVGEGT come from the germline V gene. CDR3 length: 15 residues. CDR3 in DNA: TGTGCCAGCAACCCCAGACAGTTAACCTCCTACGAGCAGTACTTC. This sequence encodes CASNPRQLTSYEQYF.

The chain has TRBV12-3 or TRBV12-4 and TRBJ2-7, with D perhaps assigned TRBD1 or TRBD2 (5 bases each). The CDR3 runs to 13 residues. Trimming removed 1 base from V and 7 bases from J, with 11 bases in between. DNA of the CDR3: TGTGCCAGCAGTTTAGGAGGGGTCAATGAGCAGTACTTC. It translates to CASSLGGVNEQYF.

The chain employs TRBV7-2 and TRBJ2-3, with D tentatively TRBD1 (5 bases). Trimming took 1 base from V and 6 from J, leaving 17 bases between them. Germline lookup yields CDR1 SGHTA and CDR2 FQGNSA. This CDR3 spans 16 amino acids. This CDR3 reads CASSLVRTQHRDTQYF. The CDR3 DNA follows: TGTGCCAGCAGCTTAGTCAGGACACAACACAGGGATACGCAGTATTTT.

V is TRBV6-6 and J is TRBJ2-5, with TRBD2 matching over 9 bases. This CDR3 has 15 residues. Germline assignment: CDR1 MNHNY and CDR2 SVGAGI (reference sequence). V gave up 2 bases and J gave up 5 bases; unmatched junction bases: 6. DNA for the CDR3: TGTGCCAGCAGTTACGGGTCTAGCGGGGAGGAGACCCAGTACTTC. It codes for CASSYGSSGEETQYF.

This clonotype has only a few counts. V is TRBV20-1 and J is TRBJ2-3; 7 nucleotides match TRBD2. CDR3 length equals 15 residues. The V gene's germline CDR1 is DFQATT and CDR2 SNEGSKA (reference sequence). V gave up 4 bases and J gave up 4 bases; unmatched junction bases: 11. In nucleotides, the CDR3 is TGCAGTGCTACGAGGGCGGGAGTGGGGCCAGATACGCAGTATTTT. Protein: CSATRAGVGPDTQYF.

This chain uses TRBV6-6 with TRBJ2-5; D is ambiguous. Germline V gene data show CDR1 as MNHNY and CDR2 as SVGAGI (reference sequence). V lost 2 bases and J 2 bases, leaving 15 bases between the germline ends. This CDR3 is built from 16 residues. CDR3 protein: CASSYPTDLGQETQYF. CDR3 coding DNA: TGTGCCAGCAGTTACCCCACGGATTTAGGACAAGAGACCCAGTACTTC.

This clonotype has more than one count but fewer than ten. The chain links TRBV4-3 to TRBJ2-3; TRBD2 might be the D (6 bases). Germline V gene lookup returns CDR1 LGHNA and CDR2 YSLEER. This CDR3 has 15 amino acids. Deletions cut 4 bases from V and 4 bases from J, with 15 bases between. The CDR3 bases are TGCGCCAGCAGCCCCGAAGCGGGCCGGGCAGATACGCAGTATTTT. This codes for CASSPEAGRADTQYF.

About this clonotype itself: This could be a read error, since a much larger clone is one nucleotide away. CDR3 residues: CASSPQGLPVSYNEQYF. The CDR3 DNA reads TGTGCCAGCAGTCCCCAGGGACTACCCGTCTCCTACAATGAGCAGTACTTC. The chain joins TRBV12-3 or TRBV12-4 to TRBJ2-7, with 7 positions matching TRBD2. V shed 5 bases, J shed 7 bases, and the junction held 20 bases outside the gene matches. The CDR3 has 17 amino acids.

The chain carries TRBV6-2 or TRBV6-3 and TRBJ2-3; a weak D match, TRBD2 (6 bases). Germline V gene sequence: CDR1 MNHEY, CDR2 SVGEGT. The V end lost 6 bases, the J end lost 2 bases, and 15 bases lay between the germline ends. CDR3 size: 15 residues. CDR3 sequence (DNA): TGTGCCAGCAGGCTAGCGAACGGAGTCACAGATACGCAGTATTTT. Protein: CASRLANGVTDTQYF.

CDR3 in amino acids: CACEREGIYEQYF. CDR3 DNA sequence: TGTGCCTGCGAGCGGGAGGGTATCTACGAGCAGTACTTC. The V and J genes are TRBV30 and TRBJ2-5; 10 nucleotides match TRBD2. The J call may be in error: the DNA end matches TRBJ2-7 better. The length of the CDR3 is 13 residues. Germline CDR1 and CDR2: GTSNPN and SVGIG (reference sequence).

The chain recombines TRBV12-3 or TRBV12-4 with TRBJ2-7; tentative D call: TRBD1 (6 bases). V was pared by 6 bases and J by 1 base, with 13 bases between. This CDR3 is 14 amino acids long. CDR3 loop: CASSIRDKSYEQYF. CDR3 nucleotide sequence: TGTGCCAGCAGCATCCGGGACAAGTCCTACGAGCAGTACTTC.

This chain connects TRBV28 to TRBJ1-4, with D maybe TRBD1 (5 bases). With 6 bases removed from V and 1 base from J, the gap between germline ends came to 9 bases. CDR1 MDHEN and CDR2 SYDVKM come from the germline V gene. This CDR3 has 14 residues. CDR3 sequence: CASRAQGTNEKLFF. In DNA form, the CDR3 reads TGTGCCAGCAGGGCTCAGGGAACTAATGAAAAACTGTTTTTT.

The chain carries TRBV24-1 and TRBJ2-3; TRBD2 matches 12 bases. The J segment lost 3 bases and the V segment lost 4 bases, leaving 4 bases of the junction unmatched. This CDR3 spans 16 amino acids. Germline CDR1 KGHDR, CDR2 SFDVKD. The CDR3, as DNA: TGTGCCACCAGTGACCCGACTAGCGGGAGTACAGATACGCAGTATTTT. It is translated as CATSDPTSGSTDTQYF.